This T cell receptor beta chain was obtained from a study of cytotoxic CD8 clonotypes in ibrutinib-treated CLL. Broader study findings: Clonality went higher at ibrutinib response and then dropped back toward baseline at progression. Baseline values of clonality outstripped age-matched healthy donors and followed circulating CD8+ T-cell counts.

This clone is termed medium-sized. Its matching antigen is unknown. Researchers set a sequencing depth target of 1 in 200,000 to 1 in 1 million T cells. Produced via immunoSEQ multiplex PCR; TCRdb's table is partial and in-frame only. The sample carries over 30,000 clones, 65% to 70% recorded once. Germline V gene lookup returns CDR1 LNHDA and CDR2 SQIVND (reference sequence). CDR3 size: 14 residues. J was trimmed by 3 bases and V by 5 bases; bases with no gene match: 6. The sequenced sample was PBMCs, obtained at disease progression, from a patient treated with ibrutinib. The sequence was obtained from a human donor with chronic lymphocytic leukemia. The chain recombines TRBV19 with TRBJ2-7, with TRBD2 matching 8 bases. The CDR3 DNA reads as TGTGCCAGTAGTCCGGGGGGGTCCCGCTACGAGCAGTACTTC. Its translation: CASSPGGSRYEQYF.